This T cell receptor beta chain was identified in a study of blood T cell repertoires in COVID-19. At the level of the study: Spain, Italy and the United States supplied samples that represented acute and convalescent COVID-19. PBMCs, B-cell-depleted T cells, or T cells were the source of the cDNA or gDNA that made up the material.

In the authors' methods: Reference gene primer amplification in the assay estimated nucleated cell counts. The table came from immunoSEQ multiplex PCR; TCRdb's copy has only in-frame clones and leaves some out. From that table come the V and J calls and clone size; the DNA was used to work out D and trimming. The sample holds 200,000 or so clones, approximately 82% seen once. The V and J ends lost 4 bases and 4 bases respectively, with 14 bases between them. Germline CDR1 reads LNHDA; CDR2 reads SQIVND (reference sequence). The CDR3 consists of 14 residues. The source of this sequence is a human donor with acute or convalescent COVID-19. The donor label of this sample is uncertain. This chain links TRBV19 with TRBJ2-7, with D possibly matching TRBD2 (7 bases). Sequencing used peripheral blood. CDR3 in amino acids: CASSTAGRGYEQYF. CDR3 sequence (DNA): TGTGCCAGTAGTACCGCGGGGAGGGGGTACGAGCAGTACTTC.